This T cell receptor (beta chain) came from a study of blood T cell repertoires in COVID-19. Using immunoSEQ multiplex PCR, the repertoire was profiled, and TCRdb retains in-frame clones only, with some absent. The data hold 100,000 to 150,000 clones, with around nine tenths observed a single time. After removal of 3 bases from V and 2 bases from J, the junction contained 9 bases not matched to a gene. CDR1 DFQATT and CDR2 SNEGSKA come from the germline V gene (reference sequence). The CDR3 length is 15 residues. The J gene is TRBJ2-7, the V gene TRBV20-1; TRBD2 matches at 8 bases. Sequencing was done on a sample of peripheral blood. This sequence was found in a woman older than 75 with acute or convalescent COVID-19. CDR3 residues: CSASFLQRGTYEQYF. In DNA, the CDR3 is TGCAGTGCTAGTTTCCTCCAGCGGGGGACCTACGAGCAGTACTTC.